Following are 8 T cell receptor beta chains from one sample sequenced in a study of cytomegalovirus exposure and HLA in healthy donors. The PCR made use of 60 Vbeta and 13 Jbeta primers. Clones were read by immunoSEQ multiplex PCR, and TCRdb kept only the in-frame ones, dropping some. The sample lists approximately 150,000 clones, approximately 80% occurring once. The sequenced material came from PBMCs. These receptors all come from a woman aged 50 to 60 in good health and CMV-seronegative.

As DNA, the CDR3 is TGTGCCAGCACACCGGGACTAGCGGGGGGTGCTGGGGAGCTGTTTTTT. The encoded protein is CASTPGLAGGAGELFF. The genes are TRBV2 and TRBJ2-2; 15 nucleotides match TRBD2. Per the germline V gene, CDR1 is SNHLY and CDR2 is FYNNEI. Trimming removed 7 bases from V and 8 bases from J; junction bases left unmatched: 8. This CDR3 has 16 residues.

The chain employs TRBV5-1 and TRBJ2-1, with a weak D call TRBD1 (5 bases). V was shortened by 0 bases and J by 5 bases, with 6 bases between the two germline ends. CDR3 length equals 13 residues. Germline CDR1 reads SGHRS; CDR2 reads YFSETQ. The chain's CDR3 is CASSLGQHNEQFF. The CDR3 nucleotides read TGCGCCAGCAGCTTGGGACAGCACAATGAGCAGTTCTTC.

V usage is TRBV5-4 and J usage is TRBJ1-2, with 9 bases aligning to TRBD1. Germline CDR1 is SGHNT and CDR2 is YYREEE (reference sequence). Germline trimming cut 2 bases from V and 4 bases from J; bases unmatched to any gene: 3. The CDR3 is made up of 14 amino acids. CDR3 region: CASSLNRGLYGYTF. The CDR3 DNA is TGTGCCAGCAGCTTAAACAGGGGGCTCTATGGCTACACCTTC.

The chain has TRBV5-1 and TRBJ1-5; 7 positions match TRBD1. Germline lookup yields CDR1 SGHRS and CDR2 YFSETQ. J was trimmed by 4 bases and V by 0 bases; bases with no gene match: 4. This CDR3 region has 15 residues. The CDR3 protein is CASSLETGRNQPQHF. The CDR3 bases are TGCGCCAGCAGCTTGGAGACAGGGAGAAATCAGCCCCAGCATTTT.

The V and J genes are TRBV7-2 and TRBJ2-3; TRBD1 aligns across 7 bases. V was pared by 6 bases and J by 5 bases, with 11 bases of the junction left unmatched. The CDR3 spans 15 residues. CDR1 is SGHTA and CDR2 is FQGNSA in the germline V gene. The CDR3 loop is CASRALDRVGDTQYF. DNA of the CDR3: TGTGCCAGCAGAGCTCTAGACAGGGTCGGAGATACGCAGTATTTT.

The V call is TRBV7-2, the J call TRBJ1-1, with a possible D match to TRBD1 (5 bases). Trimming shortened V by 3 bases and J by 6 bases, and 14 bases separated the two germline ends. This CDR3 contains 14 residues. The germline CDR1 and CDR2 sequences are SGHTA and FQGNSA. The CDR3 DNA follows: TGTGCCAGCAGCTTTGGGGGAGGGGCTCCTGAAGCTTTCTTT. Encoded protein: CASSFGGGAPEAFF.

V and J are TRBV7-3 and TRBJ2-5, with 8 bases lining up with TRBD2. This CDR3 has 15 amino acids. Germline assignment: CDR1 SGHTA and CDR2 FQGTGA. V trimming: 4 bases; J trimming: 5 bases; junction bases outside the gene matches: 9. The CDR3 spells CASSWGGSGMETQYF. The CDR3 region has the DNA TGTGCCAGCAGCTGGGGCGGTAGCGGGATGGAGACCCAGTACTTC.

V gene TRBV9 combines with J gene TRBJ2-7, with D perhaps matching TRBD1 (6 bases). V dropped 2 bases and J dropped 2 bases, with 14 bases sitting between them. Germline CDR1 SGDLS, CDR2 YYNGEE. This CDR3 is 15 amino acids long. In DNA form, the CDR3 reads TGTGCCAGCAGCGTTGCAGGGGAACGAACCTACGAGCAGTACTTC. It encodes CASSVAGERTYEQYF.